Each of the 23 T cell receptor beta chains below was sequenced from the same sample in a study of blood T cell repertoires in COVID-19. Here immunoSEQ multiplex PCR was the method, and the copy in TCRdb shows in-frame clones only, minus some. The sample carries approximately 210,000 clones, roughly four fifths recorded once. Sequenced sample: peripheral blood. The receptors come from a woman aged 45-65 years with active or convalescent COVID-19.

The rearrangement links TRBV27 to TRBJ2-7; TRBD1 aligns across 10 bases. The CDR3 runs 16 residues. The trim removed 6 bases at V and 2 bases at J, leaving 10 bases unmatched. The germline CDR1 and CDR2 sequences are MNHEY and SMNVEV (reference sequence). The CDR3 DNA reads as TGTGCCAGCAGATTAACCGGACAGGGGGGCACCTACGAGCAGTACTTC. Its protein is CASRLTGQGGTYEQYF.

The rearrangement links TRBV11-2 to TRBJ1-1; 10 bases agree with TRBD1. This CDR3 spans 15 amino acids. Trimming at V came to 1 base and at J to 11 bases, leaving 10 bases not matched to a gene. Germline CDR1 and CDR2: SGHAT and FQNNGV. The CDR3 loop is CASSLVRDRGSMAFF. For the CDR3, the DNA is TGTGCCAGCAGCTTAGTTCGGGACAGGGGATCGATGGCTTTCTTT.

V usage is TRBV28 and J usage is TRBJ1-2; TRBD1 matches 7 bases. With V trimmed by 6 bases and J by 8 bases, 9 bases remained unmatched. This CDR3 has 13 amino acids. Germline V lookup: CDR1 MDHEN, CDR2 SYDVKM. This CDR3 is CASSQTGALGYTF. CDR3 coding DNA: TGTGCCAGCAGCCAAACAGGGGCTTTGGGCTACACCTTC.

This rearrangement joins TRBV5-3 to TRBJ1-5; tentative D call: TRBD1 (6 bases). TRBV5-3 is treated as an ORF (open reading frame) with a function not yet certain. The CDR3 spans 17 residues. V lost 0 bases, J lost 6 bases, and 19 bases lay in between. The CDR3 protein is CARSLARGAKAGQPQHF. DNA of the CDR3: TGTGCCAGAAGCTTGGCTCGGGGGGCTAAGGCCGGTCAGCCCCAGCATTTT.

The rearrangement links TRBV28 to TRBJ2-4, with D possibly being TRBD1 (5 bases). The CDR3 has 14 residues. Between the trimmed V and J ends, which lost 1 base and 2 bases, there was a span of 6 bases. Germline assignment: CDR1 MDHEN and CDR2 SYDVKM. CDR3 DNA sequence: TGTGCCAGCAGTTTATTGGGGCCCAAAAACATTCAGTACTTC. Encoded protein: CASSLLGPKNIQYF.

The chain recombines TRBV12-3 or TRBV12-4 with TRBJ1-2; D unclear. This CDR3 is 13 amino acids long. V was trimmed by 5 bases and J by 12 bases, leaving 19 bases between them. The CDR3: CASSTQTQRANTF. The DNA for the CDR3 is TGTGCCAGCAGTACACAAACTCAGAGGGCCAACACCTTC.

The V and J genes are TRBV20-1 and TRBJ2-7; weak D call: TRBD1 (5 bases). Germline values: CDR1 DFQATT, CDR2 SNEGSKA (reference sequence). Trimming left V 1 base short and J 8 bases short, with 9 bases between. CDR3 size: 11 residues. CDR3 region: CSARGDSQQYV. The CDR3 DNA reads as TGCAGTGCTAGAGGCGACAGCCAGCAGTACGTC.

This clone was counted once. The chain couples TRBV4-1 to TRBJ2-2; D is ambiguous. Per the germline V gene, CDR1 is MGHRA and CDR2 is YSYEKL. The CDR3 has 17 residues. V shed 1 base and J shed 4 bases, with 16 bases lying between them. This chain's CDR3 is CASSQGLARMSTGELFF. In DNA form, the CDR3 reads TGCGCCAGCAGCCAAGGGCTGGCTAGGATGAGCACCGGGGAGCTGTTTTTT.

This clone was counted only a few times. In DNA, the CDR3 is TGCGCCAGCAGACTCCGCGGACATCAGGGAAATGAGCAGTTCTTC. Amino acid sequence: CASRLRGHQGNEQFF. V gene TRBV4-1 combines with J gene TRBJ2-1, with D possibly TRBD1 on 5 matching bases. Germline CDR1 reads MGHRA; CDR2 reads YSYEKL. This CDR3 contains 15 residues. Deletions cut 6 bases from V and 7 bases from J, with 19 bases between.

The chain links TRBV27 to TRBJ2-5, with 8 nucleotides matching TRBD1. V trimming: 0 bases; J trimming: 11 bases; junction bases outside the gene matches: 5. The CDR3 has 13 amino acids. From germline, CDR1 is MNHEY and CDR2 SMNVEV (reference sequence). This CDR3 reads CASSLSGQGTQYF. The CDR3 nucleotides read TGTGCCAGCAGTTTATCCGGACAGGGAACGCAGTACTTC.

The gene calls are TRBV6-6 and TRBJ1-4, with unresolved D. The CDR3 covers 13 residues. The germline CDR1 and CDR2 sequences are MNHNY and SVGAGI (reference sequence). Trimming took off 2 bases at V and 12 bases at J, with 13 bases between the two ends. The CDR3 DNA sequence: TGTGCCAGCAGTTACGAGGGTGTGTGGGAACTGTTTTTT. This encodes CASSYEGVWELFF.

The rearrangement joins TRBV19 to TRBJ1-6; 8 bases are shared with TRBD1. CDR3 length: 16 amino acids. In germline, CDR1 is LNHDA, CDR2 SQIVND (reference sequence). Germline trimming cut 7 bases from V and 8 bases from J; bases unmatched to any gene: 13. Written as DNA, the CDR3 is TGTGCCAGTAAGTCGAGCGTCCAGGGGGCTTATTCACCCCTCCACTTT. This translates into CASKSSVQGAYSPLHF. Complete variable domain (other parts from reference TRBV19 and TRBJ1-6): DGGITQSPKYLFRKEGQNVTLSCEQNLNHDAMYWYRQDPGQGLRLIYYSQIVNDFQKGDIAEGYSVSREKKESFPLTVTSAQKNPTAFYLCASKSSVQGAYSPLHFGNGTRLTVT.

In its sample, this clone was seen a few times. The rearrangement uses TRBV5-1 and TRBJ2-7, with a tentative D call TRBD1 (5 bases). V was trimmed by 0 bases and J by 3 bases, leaving 10 bases between them. This CDR3 has 14 residues. CDR1 and CDR2 from the germline V gene are SGHRS and YFSETQ. This CDR3 reads CASSLDRSDYEQYF. Here the CDR3 DNA reads TGCGCCAGCAGCTTGGACAGGTCCGACTACGAGCAGTACTTC.

The chain combines TRBV7-2 with TRBJ1-5; D may be TRBD1 (5 bases). V was pared by 6 bases and J by 3 bases, with 9 bases between. The CDR3 has 13 residues. Germline V gene data show CDR1 as SGHTA and CDR2 as FQGNSA. CDR3 in amino acids: CASSGGYNQPQHF. CDR3 in DNA: TGTGCCAGCAGTGGGGGGTACAATCAGCCCCAGCATTTT.

This sequence joins TRBV4-2 and TRBJ2-7; D is unresolved. The CDR3 extends over 13 amino acids. Per the germline V gene, CDR1 is LGHNA and CDR2 is YNFKEQ. Trimming stripped 1 base from V and 1 base from J, with 5 bases between. This chain's CDR3 is CASSQVPSYEQYF. The CDR3 nucleotides are TGTGCCAGCAGCCAAGTCCCTTCCTACGAGCAGTACTTC.

The chain combines TRBV7-2 with TRBJ2-1; 12 nucleotides align to TRBD2. Trimming at V came to 0 bases and at J to 2 bases, leaving 5 bases not matched to a gene. The CDR3 is 18 amino acids. The V gene's germline CDR1 is SGHTA and CDR2 FQGNSA. In DNA, the CDR3 is TGTGCCAGCAGCTTAGCCACTAGCGGGGGGCTGACCTACAATGAGCAGTTCTTC. Translating it yields CASSLATSGGLTYNEQFF.

The table lists this clone with a count of one. The V call is TRBV6-1, the J call TRBJ1-2, with D possibly TRBD1 on 5 matching bases. CDR1 is MNHNS, CDR2 SASEGT, per germline. The V gene lost 2 bases and the J gene lost 5 bases, with 15 bases spanning the gap. The CDR3 totals 15 residues. The CDR3 spells CASSERGGAAYGYTF. The CDR3 region has the DNA TGTGCCAGCAGTGAAAGGGGAGGGGCCGCTTATGGCTACACCTTC.

The rearrangement links TRBV28 to TRBJ2-7; D possibly corresponds to TRBD1 (5 bases). The CDR3 contains 15 residues. Germline CDR1 reads MDHEN; CDR2 reads SYDVKM. The V gene lost 8 bases and the J gene lost 1 base, with 18 bases spanning the gap. CDR3 in amino acids: CASQGSGRTSYEQYF. Written as DNA, the CDR3 is TGTGCCAGCCAGGGCTCAGGCAGGACATCCTACGAGCAGTACTTC.

This clone appeared a few times. The chain couples TRBV11-2 to TRBJ2-1; 8 bases are shared with TRBD2. In germline, CDR1 is SGHAT, CDR2 FQNNGV. The CDR3 consists of 16 residues. Trimming took 2 bases from V and 2 from J; bases not matched to a gene: 5. CDR3 protein: CASSLFTGLAYNEQFF. In DNA, the CDR3 is TGTGCCAGCAGCTTATTTACGGGACTAGCCTACAATGAGCAGTTCTTC.

V gene TRBV9 combines with J gene TRBJ2-3; possibly TRBD1 for D (6 bases). Trimming took off 4 bases at V and 0 bases at J, with 12 bases between the two ends. Germline assignment: CDR1 SGDLS and CDR2 YYNGEE. This CDR3 comprises 15 residues. In DNA form, the CDR3 reads TGTGCCAGCAGCCCCCTAGGGGGTAGCACAGATACGCAGTATTTT. It codes for CASSPLGGSTDTQYF.

The CDR3 here is CASGLGQNTGELFF. In DNA form, the CDR3 reads TGTGCTAGTGGTCTGGGACAGAACACCGGGGAGCTGTTTTTT. The rearrangement links TRBV12-5 to TRBJ2-2, with TRBD1 as a possible D gene (6 bases). Deletions cut 5 bases from V and 1 base from J, with 8 bases between. Per germline, CDR1 LGHNT and CDR2 FRNRAP. This CDR3 region has 14 residues. Supplemented by reference TRBV12-5 and TRBJ2-2, the full variable domain reads DARVTQTPRHKVTEMGQEVTMRCQPILGHNTVFWYRQTMMQGLELLAYFRNRAPLDDSGMPKDRFSAEMPDATLATLKIQPSEPRDSAVYFCASGLGQNTGELFFGEGSRLTVL.

This clone was seen more than once but under ten times. V gene TRBV6-5 combines with J gene TRBJ2-7, with D perhaps matching TRBD2 (6 bases). Germline lookup yields CDR1 MNHEY and CDR2 SVGAGI. The CDR3 sequence is 15 residues long. Between the trimmed V and J ends, which lost 0 bases and 3 bases, there was a span of 12 bases. CDR3 region: CASSYSTRGNYEQYF. CDR3 sequence (DNA): TGTGCCAGCAGTTACTCGACGCGGGGAAACTACGAGCAGTACTTC.

The chain uses TRBV6-5 and TRBJ1-5, with D perhaps matching TRBD1 (5 bases). CDR1 is MNHEY and CDR2 is SVGAGI in the germline V gene. V gave up 6 bases and J gave up 7 bases, with 19 bases separating them. The length of the CDR3 is 15 residues. In DNA form, the CDR3 reads TGTGCCAGCAGGGCCGGGCAGGGAGGTATCCAGCCCCAGCATTTT. Its protein product is CASRAGQGGIQPQHF.